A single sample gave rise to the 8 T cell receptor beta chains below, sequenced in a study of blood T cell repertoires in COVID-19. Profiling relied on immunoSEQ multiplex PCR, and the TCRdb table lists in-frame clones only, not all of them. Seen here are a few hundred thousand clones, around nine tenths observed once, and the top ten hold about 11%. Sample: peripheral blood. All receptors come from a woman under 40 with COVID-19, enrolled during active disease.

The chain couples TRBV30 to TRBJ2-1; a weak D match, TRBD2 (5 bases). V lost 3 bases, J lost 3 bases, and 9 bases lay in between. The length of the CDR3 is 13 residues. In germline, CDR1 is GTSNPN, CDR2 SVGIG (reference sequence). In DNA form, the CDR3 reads TGTGCCTGGAGGTCGGGATTCTACAATGAGCAGTTCTTC. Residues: CAWRSGFYNEQFF. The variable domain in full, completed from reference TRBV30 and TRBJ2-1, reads SQTIHQWPATLVQPVGSPLSLECTVEGTSNPNLYWYRQAAGRGLQLLFYSVGIGQISSEVPQNLSASRPQDRQFILSSKKLLLSDSGFYLCAWRSGFYNEQFFGPGTRLTVL.

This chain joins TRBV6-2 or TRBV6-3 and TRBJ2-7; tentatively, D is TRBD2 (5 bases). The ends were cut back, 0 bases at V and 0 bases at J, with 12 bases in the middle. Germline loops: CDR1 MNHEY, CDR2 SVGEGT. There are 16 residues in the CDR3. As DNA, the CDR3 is TGTGCCAGCAGTTACTCGGAGCGGTCCAGCTCCTACGAGCAGTACTTC. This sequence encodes CASSYSERSSSYEQYF.

In DNA form, the CDR3 reads TGCGCCAGCAGCCAAGGGGGGACTAGTAGAGTTACGCAGTATTTT. Its protein is CASSQGGTSRVTQYF. This chain uses TRBV4-1 with TRBJ2-3, with 8 positions matching TRBD2. The CDR3 totals 15 residues. The ends lost 1 base at V and 8 bases at J; junction bases unmatched: 8. The germline V gene has CDR1 MGHRA and CDR2 YSYEKL.

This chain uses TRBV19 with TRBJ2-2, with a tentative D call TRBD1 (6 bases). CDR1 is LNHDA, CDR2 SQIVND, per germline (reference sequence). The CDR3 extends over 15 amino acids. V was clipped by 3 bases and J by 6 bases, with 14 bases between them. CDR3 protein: CASSMYRERAGELFF. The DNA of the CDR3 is TGTGCCAGTAGTATGTACAGGGAAAGGGCCGGGGAGCTGTTTTTT.

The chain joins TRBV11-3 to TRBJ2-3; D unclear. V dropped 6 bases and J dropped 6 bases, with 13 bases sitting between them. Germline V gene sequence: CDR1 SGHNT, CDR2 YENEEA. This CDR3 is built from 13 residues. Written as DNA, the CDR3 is TGTGCCAGCAGTCAAGAGTATGTCGATACGCAGTATTTT. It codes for CASSQEYVDTQYF.

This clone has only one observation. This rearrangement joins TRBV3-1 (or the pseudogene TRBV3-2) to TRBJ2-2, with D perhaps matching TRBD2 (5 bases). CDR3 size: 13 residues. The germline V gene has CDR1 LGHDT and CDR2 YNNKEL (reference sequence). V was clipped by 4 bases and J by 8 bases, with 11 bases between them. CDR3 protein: CASSRIREGELFF. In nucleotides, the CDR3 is TGTGCCAGCAGCCGGATCCGGGAAGGGGAGCTGTTTTTT.

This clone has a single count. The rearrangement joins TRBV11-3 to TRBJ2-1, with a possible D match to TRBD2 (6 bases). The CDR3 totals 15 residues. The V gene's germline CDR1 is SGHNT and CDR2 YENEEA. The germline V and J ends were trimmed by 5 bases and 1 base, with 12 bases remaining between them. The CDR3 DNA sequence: TGTGCCAGCAGCACCCGACTAGGGTCCTACAATGAGCAGTTCTTC. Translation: CASSTRLGSYNEQFF.

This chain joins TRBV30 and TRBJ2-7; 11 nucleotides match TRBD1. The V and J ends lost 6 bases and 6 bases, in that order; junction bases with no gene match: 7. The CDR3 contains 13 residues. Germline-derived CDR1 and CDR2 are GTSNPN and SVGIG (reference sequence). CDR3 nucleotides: TGTGCCTGTTCCCGGGACAGGGGGGCCGAGCAGTACTTC. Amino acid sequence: CACSRDRGAEQYF.